The entry below describes one T cell receptor (beta chain). What it recognizes is unknown. Using immunoSEQ multiplex PCR, the repertoire was profiled, and TCRdb retains in-frame clones only, with some absent. This table has 15,000 to 20,000 clones, approximately 92% appearing once. Trimming removed 0 bases from V and 4 bases from J, with 22 bases in between. Germline V gene data show CDR1 as SGHRS and CDR2 as YFSETQ. The CDR3 has 18 amino acids. This specimen belongs to a study of lymphopenia after photon versus proton radiotherapy. Study findings and constraints: Photon-treated patients lost naive T cells and TCR diversity; proton-treated stayed stable.

The chain carries TRBV5-1 and TRBJ1-1; no clear D. This clonotype originated in a woman aged 40 to 50 with cholangiocarcinoma. This material consisted of peripheral blood, taken from a patient treated with photon-based radiotherapy. The CDR3 is CASSLAFYSAGDFTEAFF. The CDR3 nucleotides are TGCGCCAGCAGCTTGGCGTTTTATTCGGCAGGAGATTTCACTGAAGCTTTCTTT. The complete variable domain, with remaining parts taken from reference TRBV5-1 and TRBJ1-1, reads KAGVTQTPRYLIKTRGQQVTLSCSPISGHRSVSWYQQTPGQGLQFLFEYFSETQRNKGNFPGRFSGRQFSNSRSEMNVSTLELGDSALYLCASSLAFYSAGDFTEAFFGQGTRLTVV.